These 25 T cell receptor beta chains came from one sample sequenced in a study of cytomegalovirus exposure and HLA in healthy donors. Primers: 60 Vbeta forward and 13 Jbeta reverse. Repertoires were generated with immunoSEQ multiplex PCR, while TCRdb's copy carries only in-frame clones and drops some. In the table there are under 150,000 clones, about 80% of which are singletons. Sequencing input: PBMCs. The receptors shown here come from a woman aged 35 to 49 in good health and CMV-seronegative.

The DNA of the CDR3 is TGCAGCGTTCCCGACAGGGGAGGCTACACCTTC. Its protein is CSVPDRGGYTF. The gene calls are TRBV29-1 and TRBJ1-2; TRBD1 matches 8 bases. Trimming took 5 bases from V and 8 from J; bases not matched to a gene: 4. The V gene's germline CDR1 is SQVTM and CDR2 ANQGSEA. The CDR3 has 11 residues.

This clone occurred once. The chain employs TRBV7-9 and TRBJ1-1, with 7 bases aligning to TRBD1. The CDR3 is made up of 17 amino acids. CDR1 SEHNR and CDR2 FQNEAQ come from the germline V gene (reference sequence). V lost 1 base and J lost 3; bases outside the gene matches: 11. This chain's CDR3 is CASSLGPGGRRDTEAFF. CDR3 in DNA: TGTGCCAGCAGCTTAGGGCCAGGGGGGAGAAGGGACACTGAAGCTTTCTTT.

The V call is TRBV6-5, the J call TRBJ1-5; 9 bases fit TRBD1. The CDR3 length is 12 residues. V lost 9 bases, J lost 6 bases, and 3 bases stayed unmatched. CDR1 and CDR2 from the germline V gene are MNHEY and SVGAGI. CDR3 nucleotides: TGTGCCAGTCGGACAGGGGCTCAGCCCCAGCATTTT. Residues: CASRTGAQPQHF.

V gene TRBV10-3 combines with J gene TRBJ2-7; 8 positions agree with TRBD1. CDR1 ENHRY and CDR2 SYGVKD come from the germline V gene. This CDR3 contains 13 residues. Losses at the gene ends were 6 bases for V and 2 bases for J; bases not matched to a gene: 3. The CDR3 spells CAIRTTGAYEQYF. The CDR3 DNA reads TGTGCCATCAGGACGACAGGGGCCTACGAGCAGTACTTC.

This clone was found a few times. The genes are TRBV4-3 and TRBJ2-7, with 10 positions matching TRBD2. Unmatched junction bases numbered 8, after V lost 0 bases and J lost 3 bases. The CDR3 totals 17 residues. The V gene's germline CDR1 is LGHNA and CDR2 YSLEER. The CDR3 sequence is CASSQDTSGEGGYEQYF. CDR3 DNA: TGCGCCAGCAGCCAAGACACTAGCGGGGAGGGGGGCTACGAGCAGTACTTC.

This rearrangement joins TRBV15 to TRBJ2-5, with 7 bases fitting TRBD1. CDR3 length: 15 amino acids. Per the germline V gene, CDR1 is LNHNV and CDR2 is YYDKDF (reference sequence). J was trimmed by 1 base and V by 0 bases; bases with no gene match: 2. CDR3 coding DNA: TGTGCCACCAGCAGAGACAGGGGGATCCAAGAGACCCAGTACTTC. Protein sequence: CATSRDRGIQETQYF.

J is TRBJ2-1 and V is TRBV6-5; 9 bases align to TRBD2. Germline CDR1 is MNHEY and CDR2 is SVGAGI. This CDR3 region has 16 residues. Trimming took 4 bases from V and 0 from J; bases not matched to a gene: 4. The CDR3 is CASSFGTSPSYNEQFF. The CDR3 DNA is TGTGCCAGCAGTTTTGGGACTAGCCCCTCCTACAATGAGCAGTTCTTC.

This clone was found once. The chain is built from TRBV6-5 and TRBJ1-1; TRBD1 matches 8 bases. This CDR3 has 15 amino acids. Germline V lookup: CDR1 MNHEY, CDR2 SVGAGI. The V segment lost 0 bases and the J segment 6 bases; nucleotides outside the gene matches: 6. As DNA, the CDR3 is TGTGCCAGCAGTTACTCTCAGGGGGCTAGTTCTGAAGCTTTCTTT. Translating it yields CASSYSQGASSEAFF.

J is TRBJ2-7 and V is TRBV28; unclear D gene. CDR1 and CDR2 (germline): MDHEN, SYDVKM. V was clipped by 5 bases and J by 4 bases, with 6 bases between them. This CDR3 contains 11 residues. CDR3 sequence reads: CASSTSYEQYF. Written as DNA, the CDR3 is TGTGCCAGCAGTACAAGTTACGAGCAGTACTTC.

The chain has TRBV6-5 and TRBJ2-1, with 10 bases aligning to TRBD2. CDR3 length equals 14 residues. Losses at the gene ends were 6 bases for V and 6 bases for J; bases not matched to a gene: 5. CDR1 is MNHEY, CDR2 SVGAGI, per germline. CDR3 DNA: TGTGCCAGCAGCCGGAGCGGGGGGGCCAATGAGCAGTTCTTC. It codes for CASSRSGGANEQFF.

The count of this clone is one. The genes are TRBV7-3 and TRBJ2-1; 8 nucleotides align to TRBD2. V was clipped by 6 bases and J by 15 bases; unmatched bases: 16. The CDR3 contains 14 residues. Germline lookup yields CDR1 SGHTA and CDR2 FQGTGA. CDR3 in DNA: TGTGCCAGCAGTTCCGGGCTAGCGGGCACCGGTCCGTTCTTC. This gives the protein CASSSGLAGTGPFF.

This clone was picked up one time. The chain has TRBV27 and TRBJ1-6; a possible D gene is TRBD1 (5 bases). Trimming pared 1 base from V and 10 bases from J, leaving 14 bases between. Germline CDR1 and CDR2: MNHEY and SMNVEV (reference sequence). The CDR3 has 15 residues. The CDR3 loop is CASSLYQGAKSPLHF. CDR3 nucleotide sequence: TGTGCCAGCAGTTTATACCAGGGTGCGAAGTCACCCCTCCACTTT.

The V gene is TRBV21-1, the J gene TRBJ1-2; TRBD1 was called by the table and not checked on the DNA. TRBV21-1 is labeled a pseudogene. The length of the CDR3 is 15 residues. The CDR3 nucleotides are TGTGTGGGGAGTTTCCGGGACAGGGGCCACTATGGCTACACCTTC. Translating gives CVGSFRDRGHYGYTF.

This clone was found a few times. The chain uses TRBV7-2 and TRBJ2-7; D unclear. The CDR3 spans 13 residues. With 5 bases removed from V and 4 bases from J, the gap between germline ends came to 12 bases. CDR1 SGHTA and CDR2 FQGNSA come from the germline V gene. The CDR3 sequence: CASSQVHSYEQYF. The CDR3 nucleotides are TGTGCCAGCAGCCAGGTCCACAGTTACGAGCAGTACTTC.

The chain has TRBV7-2 and TRBJ1-1; D remains unclear. The V and J ends lost 1 base and 0 bases respectively, with 6 bases between them. CDR3 size: 14 residues. Germline assignment: CDR1 SGHTA and CDR2 FQGNSA. In DNA form, the CDR3 reads TGTGCCAGCAGCTTAGTGCAGATGAACACTGAAGCTTTCTTT. Protein: CASSLVQMNTEAFF.

A few counts support this clone. This sequence joins TRBV4-2 and TRBJ2-1; TRBD2 might be the D (6 bases). The CDR3 consists of 13 residues. Germline V gene sequence: CDR1 LGHNA, CDR2 YNFKEQ. The germline V and J ends were trimmed by 4 bases and 7 bases, with 11 bases remaining between them. CDR3 in DNA: TGTGCCAGCAGCCTGGGGGGTGAGAATGAGCAGTTCTTC. This translates into CASSLGGENEQFF.

V gene TRBV7-6 combines with J gene TRBJ2-5; TRBD2 matches at 9 bases. CDR1 and CDR2 (germline): SGHVS, FNYEAQ. This CDR3 has 16 amino acids. The trim removed 5 bases at V and 5 bases at J, leaving 12 bases unmatched. CDR3 residues: CASSHSGGAGDETQYF. CDR3 in DNA: TGTGCCAGCAGCCATAGCGGGGGAGCGGGAGATGAGACCCAGTACTTC.

The V and J genes are TRBV27 and TRBJ1-2, with TRBD1 matching over 8 bases. Germline trimming cut 4 bases from V and 1 base from J; bases unmatched to any gene: 14. CDR3 length equals 18 residues. The germline CDR1 and CDR2 sequences are MNHEY and SMNVEV (reference sequence). The CDR3 region has the DNA TGTGCCAGCAGTTCCCAATGGACAGGGAGGGAATTTAACTATGGCTACACCTTC. Translating gives CASSSQWTGREFNYGYTF.

CDR3 bases: TGTGCCAGCAGTTCCGGATACACAGGGACCTACGAGCAGTACTTC. Translated, it gives CASSSGYTGTYEQYF. The chain combines TRBV6-5 with TRBJ2-7, with D perhaps TRBD1 (6 bases). Trimming left V 4 bases short and J 2 bases short, with 15 bases between. CDR1 and CDR2 (germline): MNHEY, SVGAGI. The length of the CDR3 is 15 residues.

This sequence joins TRBV5-1 and TRBJ2-7; 7 bases align to TRBD1. The germline CDR1 and CDR2 sequences are SGHRS and YFSETQ. V gave up 2 bases and J gave up 3 bases; unmatched junction bases: 8. The CDR3 runs 15 residues. The CDR3: CASSFRQGASYEQYF. The CDR3 nucleotides read TGCGCCAGCAGCTTCAGACAGGGAGCGAGCTACGAGCAGTACTTC.

The chain employs TRBV7-8 and TRBJ2-7; the D gene is possibly TRBD1 (6 bases). This CDR3 has 13 residues. V dropped 6 bases and J dropped 5 bases, with 14 bases sitting between them. Germline lookup yields CDR1 SGHVS and CDR2 FQNEAQ. CDR3 in amino acids: CASRSQGSDEQYF. DNA of the CDR3: TGTGCCAGCAGGTCACAGGGTAGCGACGAGCAGTACTTC.

The J gene is TRBJ1-2, the V gene TRBV4-1, with 9 bases fitting TRBD1. J lost 4 bases, V lost 0 bases, and 9 bases had no gene match. The CDR3 has 17 amino acids. Germline V gene sequence: CDR1 MGHRA, CDR2 YSYEKL. The CDR3 spells CASSQDVTRDRVYGYTF. The CDR3 DNA reads as TGCGCCAGCAGCCAAGATGTGACCCGGGACAGGGTCTATGGCTACACCTTC.

V gene TRBV5-1 combines with J gene TRBJ2-1; the match to TRBD1 covers 9 bases. The CDR3 sequence is 17 residues long. The V segment lost 3 bases and the J segment 4 bases; nucleotides outside the gene matches: 11. Germline loops: CDR1 SGHRS, CDR2 YFSETQ. The CDR3 coding sequence is TGCGCCAGCAGCTCAGAACCGGGACAGGGTTCTTACAATGAGCAGTTCTTC. It yields the protein CASSSEPGQGSYNEQFF.

The chain has TRBV5-6 and TRBJ2-5; the D gene is possibly TRBD2 (5 bases). Germline V gene sequence: CDR1 SGHDT, CDR2 YYEEEE. V was trimmed by 0 bases and J by 3 bases, leaving 9 bases between them. This CDR3 has 14 amino acids. The CDR3: CASSLVKGEETQYF. Written as DNA, the CDR3 is TGTGCCAGCAGCTTGGTCAAGGGAGAAGAGACCCAGTACTTC.

The V gene is TRBV5-4, the J gene TRBJ1-1; perhaps TRBD1 as D (6 bases). This CDR3 comprises 16 residues. V was cut by 0 bases and J by 0 bases, with 12 bases left in between. The germline V gene has CDR1 SGHNT and CDR2 YYREEE (reference sequence). The CDR3 is CASSLEGVGMNTEAFF. CDR3 DNA: TGTGCCAGCAGCTTGGAGGGGGTGGGGATGAACACTGAAGCTTTCTTT.